Presented here are 3 T cell receptor beta chains from one specimen sequenced in a study of T-cell memory formation after mild COVID-19 (dated by TCRdb to 2020 to 2022). The library came from 5' RACE. Reads for this sample came from an Illumina NovaSeq 6000. Through fastp at Q25 and MiXCR, TCRdb rebuilt clones from the public reads, retaining in-frame beta chains. When rows share a CDR3 protein, they turn into one entry using the most common DNA and genes. The sample table shows about 250,000 distinct CDR3 sequences, and 15% are seen once. The ten top clones hold more than 2% of the sample. Specimen: PBMCs or a T cell subset sorted from them (not recorded which). Source of these receptors: an adult woman who had mild COVID-19 (a few samples of this study predate the infection). The sample titles of this study are shuffled in the database, so cell type and time point are left out; the donor was told from shared clones.

This clonotype was counted a few times. The chain uses TRBV7-9 and TRBJ2-7; D gene uncertain. Germline assignment: CDR1 SEHNR and CDR2 FQNEAQ (reference sequence). The germline V and J ends were trimmed by 3 bases and 4 bases, with 7 bases remaining between them. The CDR3 contains 12 residues. CDR3 in DNA: TGTGCCAGCAGCTTGACTTATTACGAGCAGTACTTC. It yields the protein CASSLTYYEQYF.

This clonotype was counted only a few times. V and J are TRBV9 and TRBJ2-5; D is ambiguous. The CDR3 covers 13 residues. Germline CDR1 SGDLS, CDR2 YYNGEE. V was shortened by 0 bases and J by 3 bases, with 6 bases between the two germline ends. The CDR3 DNA sequence: TGTGCCAGCAGCGTAGGGGCGGAAGAGACCCAGTACTTC. The encoded protein is CASSVGAEETQYF. Supplemented by reference TRBV9 and TRBJ2-5, the full variable domain reads DSGVTQTPKHLITATGQRVTLRCSPRSGDLSVYWYQQSLDQGLQFLIQYYNGEERAKGNILERFSAQQFPDLHSELNLSSLELGDSALYFCASSVGAEETQYFGPGTRLLVL.

The V gene is TRBV29-1, the J gene TRBJ2-7; perhaps D is TRBD1 or TRBD2 (5 bases each). V was pared by 0 bases and J by 3 bases, with 15 bases between. CDR1 and CDR2 (germline): SQVTM, ANQGSEA. The CDR3 runs to 15 residues. The CDR3 is CSVEDRKRDLYEQYF. CDR3 coding DNA: TGCAGCGTTGAAGATAGGAAAAGGGACCTCTACGAGCAGTACTTC.